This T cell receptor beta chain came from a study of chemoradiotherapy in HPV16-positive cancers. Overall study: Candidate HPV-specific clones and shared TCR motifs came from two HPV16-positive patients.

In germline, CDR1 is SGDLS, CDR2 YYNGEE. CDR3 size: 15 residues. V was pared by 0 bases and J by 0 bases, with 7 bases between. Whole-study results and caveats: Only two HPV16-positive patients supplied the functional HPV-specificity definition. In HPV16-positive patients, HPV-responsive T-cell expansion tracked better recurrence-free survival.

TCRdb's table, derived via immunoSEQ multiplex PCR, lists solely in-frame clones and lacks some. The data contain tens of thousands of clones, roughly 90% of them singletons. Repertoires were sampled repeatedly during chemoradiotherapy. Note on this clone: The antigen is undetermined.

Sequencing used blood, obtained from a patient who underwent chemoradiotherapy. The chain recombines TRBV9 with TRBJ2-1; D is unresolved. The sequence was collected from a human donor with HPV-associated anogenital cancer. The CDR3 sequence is CASSVGSSSYNEQFF. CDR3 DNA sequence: TGTGCCAGCAGCGTAGGAAGTAGCTCCTACAATGAGCAGTTCTTC.